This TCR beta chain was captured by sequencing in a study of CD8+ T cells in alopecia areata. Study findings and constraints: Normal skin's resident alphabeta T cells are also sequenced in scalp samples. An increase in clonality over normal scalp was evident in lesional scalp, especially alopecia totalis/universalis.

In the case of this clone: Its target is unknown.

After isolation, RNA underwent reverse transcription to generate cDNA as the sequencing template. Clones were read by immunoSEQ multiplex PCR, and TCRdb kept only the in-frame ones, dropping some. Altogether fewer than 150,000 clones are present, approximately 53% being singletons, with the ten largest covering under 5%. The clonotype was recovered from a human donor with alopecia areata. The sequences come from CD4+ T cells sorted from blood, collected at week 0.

DNA for the CDR3: TGCAGCGTTGCGGTCAATAGCAATCAGCCCCAGCATTTT. Translating gives CSVAVNSNQPQHF. This rearrangement joins TRBV29-1 to TRBJ1-5; no reliable D call. V lost 4 bases to trimming and J lost 0 bases, with 7 bases between them. Germline V gene sequence: CDR1 SQVTM, CDR2 ANQGSEA. The CDR3 length is 13 residues.